A selection of T cell receptor beta chains follows, all from one sample in a study of blood T cell repertoires in COVID-19. The protocol was immunoSEQ multiplex PCR, while the TCRdb copy is restricted to in-frame clones and leaves out a portion. The sample yields roughly 350,000 clones, roughly 90% seen once. Sequenced input: PBMCs or T cells enriched from blood (not recorded which). These receptors were taken from a young woman who had recovered from COVID-19. Each CDR3 is given without its conserved first and last residue.

V gene: TRBV28; J gene: TRBJ1-1; CDR3 protein: ASSQGSRGAF
V gene: TRBV10-3; J gene: TRBJ1-1; CDR3 protein: AISEGQGNTEAF
V gene: TRBV9; J gene: TRBJ2-2; CDR3 protein: ASSVNRGGNTGELF
V gene: TRBV28; J gene: TRBJ1-5; CDR3 protein: ASTSGGSNQPQH
V gene: TRBV5-6; J gene: TRBJ1-1; CDR3 protein: ASSWVGEQAF
V gene: TRBV28; J gene: TRBJ1-2; CDR3 protein: ASSLSRGYT
V gene: TRBV30; J gene: TRBJ1-3; CDR3 protein: AWSERQPGNTIY
V gene: TRBV4-1; J gene: TRBJ2-7; CDR3 protein: ASSQDLGVLGEQY
V gene: TRBV18; J gene: TRBJ2-3; CDR3 protein: ASSPFTDTQY
V gene: TRBV2; J gene: TRBJ2-1; CDR3 protein: ASGGRGGGSYNEQF
V gene: TRBV27; J gene: TRBJ2-6; CDR3 protein: ASSSQGSGANVLT
V gene: TRBV6-5; J gene: TRBJ1-1; CDR3 protein: ASSYSLLLSEAF
V gene: TRBV19; J gene: TRBJ1-1; CDR3 protein: ASRRRPLNTEAF
V gene: TRBV18; J gene: TRBJ1-1; CDR3 protein: ASSPAEASPTEAF
V gene: TRBV5-6; J gene: TRBJ1-2; CDR3 protein: ASSVTGTHTALTYGYT
V gene: TRBV18; J gene: TRBJ2-7; CDR3 protein: ASSQQASGTYEQY
V gene: TRBV28; J gene: TRBJ1-1; CDR3 protein: ASRRTYTEAF
V gene: TRBV11-3; J gene: TRBJ2-1; CDR3 protein: ASSSVGQGISEQF
V gene: TRBV7-9; J gene: TRBJ2-7; CDR3 protein: ASTLGLADSYEQY
V gene: TRBV28; J gene: TRBJ2-2; CDR3 protein: ASRSLRDSANTGELF
V gene: TRBV5-1; J gene: TRBJ2-1; CDR3 protein: ASSSGTSRGEQF
V gene: TRBV7-2; J gene: TRBJ2-1; CDR3 protein: ASSSSTLTSFSYNEQF
V gene: TRBV7-2; J gene: TRBJ2-7; CDR3 protein: ASSPGQLSSYEQY
V gene: TRBV27; J gene: TRBJ2-5; CDR3 protein: ASSLSSAQTSRGGETQY
V gene: TRBV7-3; J gene: TRBJ2-7; CDR3 protein: ASSPGHLSYEQY
V gene: TRBV2; J gene: TRBJ1-2; CDR3 protein: ASRLIQGASGGYT
V gene: TRBV7-2; J gene: TRBJ1-1; CDR3 protein: ASSLALAGQSAEAF
V gene: TRBV29-1; J gene: TRBJ2-7; CDR3 protein: SVGEESYEQY
V gene: TRBV28; J gene: TRBJ2-2; CDR3 protein: ASSFLYGTSGNTGELF
V gene: TRBV5-8; J gene: TRBJ2-3; CDR3 protein: ASIDTYGSREDTQY
V gene: TRBV12-2; J gene: TRBJ2-5; CDR3 protein: ASRLVAGETQY
V gene: TRBV11-2; J gene: TRBJ1-6; CDR3 protein: ATGDSYNSPLH
V gene: TRBV18; J gene: TRBJ1-2; CDR3 protein: ASSPGLNRGDGYT
V gene: TRBV6-5; J gene: TRBJ2-7; CDR3 protein: ASSYSEASSYEQY
V gene: TRBV5-4; J gene: TRBJ2-5; CDR3 protein: ASSRPGLASETQY
V gene: TRBV7-2; J gene: TRBJ2-3; CDR3 protein: ASSLAGGIDTQY
V gene: TRBV28; J gene: TRBJ1-2; CDR3 protein: ASSPAGTVTTNYGYT
V gene: TRBV27; J gene: TRBJ2-7; CDR3 protein: ASGGTGVDYEQY
V gene: TRBV28; J gene: TRBJ2-7; CDR3 protein: ASSENPLAGIYEQY
V gene: TRBV7-3; J gene: TRBJ2-2; CDR3 protein: ASSSYPTSGGAFGELF
V gene: TRBV30; J gene: TRBJ1-2; CDR3 protein: AWSGQVANYGYT